The entry below describes one T cell receptor (beta chain). What it recognizes is unknown. The sample is drawn from a study of T cells in Graves' hyperthyroidism and ophthalmopathy. Trimming stripped 1 base from V and 6 bases from J, with 13 bases between. This CDR3 is 15 amino acids long. The V gene's germline CDR1 is MGHDK and CDR2 SYGVNS. Amplification of TCR beta CDR3 regions was performed using RNA transcripts as template. TCR CDR3 regions were first amplified by RT-PCR with HTBI primers. TCRdb called the multiplex PCR reads again in MiXCR, with one record for every CDR3 protein. In the table there are about 570,000 distinct CDR3 sequences, around 46% of which are singletons. Whole-study findings and limits: Stable hyperthyroidism was told apart from ophthalmopathy by a model built on 13 V-J features. Model-based prediction identified ophthalmopathy a median roughly six months prior to its onset.

This sequence joins TRBV25-1 and TRBJ1-5; tentative D call: TRBD1 (6 bases). Sample: peripheral blood or thyroid tissue (not recorded which). The clonotype originates from an adult woman with Graves' disease, either hyperthyroidism or ophthalmopathy (not recorded which). As DNA, the CDR3 is TGTGCCAGCAGTGAATTTAGGGGGATTGGTCAGCCCCAGCATTTT. Encoded protein: CASSEFRGIGQPQHF. The whole variable domain, filled in from reference TRBV25-1 and TRBJ1-5, reads EADIYQTPRYLVIGTGKKITLECSQTMGHDKMYWYQQDPGMELHLIHYSYGVNSTEKGDLSSESTVSRIRTEHFPLTLESARPSHTSQYLCASSEFRGIGQPQHFGDGTRLSIL.